These 7 T cell receptor beta chains share one sample of origin, sequenced in a study of blood T cell repertoires in COVID-19. Sequencing was performed with immunoSEQ multiplex PCR; in TCRdb, only in-frame clones are kept and a portion is missing. The sample lists approximately 210,000 clones; 82% were seen once. What was sequenced was peripheral blood. These receptors were obtained from a woman between 35 and 50 years old with acute or convalescent COVID-19.

The V call is TRBV14, the J call TRBJ2-5, with D perhaps TRBD2 (5 bases). Trimming took off 5 bases at V and 1 base at J, with 17 bases between the two ends. Looked up from germline, CDR1 is SGHDN and CDR2 is FVKESK. The CDR3 loop spans 16 amino acids. Written as DNA, the CDR3 is TGTGCCAGCAGCAATCCCCTTGGAGGTTTCCAAGAGACCCAGTACTTC. Residues: CASSNPLGGFQETQYF.

This sequence joins TRBV4-3 and TRBJ1-2; D not certain. The CDR3 is 17 residues long. Germline CDR1 reads LGHNA; CDR2 reads YSLEER. Trimming took 0 bases from V and 0 from J, leaving 14 bases between them. The CDR3: CASSQDEGLGANYGYTF. The CDR3 coding sequence is TGCGCCAGCAGCCAAGATGAGGGCCTCGGAGCTAACTATGGCTACACCTTC.

The genes are TRBV19 and TRBJ1-5; a weak D match, TRBD1 (6 bases). Germline V gene sequence: CDR1 LNHDA, CDR2 SQIVND (reference sequence). The V end lost 10 bases, the J end lost 1 base, and 17 bases lay between the germline ends. The length of the CDR3 is 15 residues. The CDR3 DNA reads TGTGCCACCTCAACCCAAGACAGGAGCAATCAGCCCCAGCATTTT. Protein product: CATSTQDRSNQPQHF.

V is TRBV4-1 and J is TRBJ1-1; no reliable D call. Germline V gene sequence: CDR1 MGHRA, CDR2 YSYEKL. Trimming removed 4 bases at V and 7 bases at J, with 13 bases between. CDR3 length: 13 amino acids. CDR3: CASSLGSGNEAFF. The CDR3 DNA is TGCGCCAGCAGCCTTGGCTCGGGGAATGAAGCTTTCTTT.

The chain carries TRBV30 and TRBJ2-6; 7 bases line up with TRBD2. Trimming removed 4 bases from V and 0 bases from J; junction bases left unmatched: 9. This CDR3 spans 17 amino acids. CDR1 is GTSNPN and CDR2 is SVGIG in the germline V gene (reference sequence). For the CDR3, the DNA is TGTGCCTGGAAATTGGGGGGGATCCTCTCTGGGGCCAACGTCCTGACTTTC. Translated, it gives CAWKLGGILSGANVLTF.

The chain joins TRBV5-4 to TRBJ2-5, with a weak D call TRBD2 (7 bases). V gave up 3 bases and J gave up 3 bases, with 12 bases separating them. CDR3 length equals 14 residues. From germline, CDR1 is SGHNT and CDR2 YYREEE (reference sequence). Written as DNA, the CDR3 is TGTGCCAGCAGCTGGGGGGGCGCCGAAGAGACCCAGTACTTC. It codes for CASSWGGAEETQYF.

The chain couples TRBV30 to TRBJ1-6; 7 positions match TRBD1. The V gene end was trimmed by 4 bases and the J gene end by 9 bases; junction bases not matched to a gene: 3. This CDR3 spans 12 amino acids. Germline values: CDR1 GTSNPN, CDR2 SVGIG (reference sequence). The chain's CDR3 is CAWTQGGSPLHF. CDR3 nucleotide sequence: TGTGCCTGGACCCAGGGGGGTTCACCCCTCCACTTT.